The 27 T cell receptor beta chains below were found in one sample sequenced in a study of cytomegalovirus exposure and HLA in healthy donors. A multiplex PCR was run with 60 Vbeta primers and 13 Jbeta primers. Profiling relied on immunoSEQ multiplex PCR, and the TCRdb table lists in-frame clones only, not all of them. Of approximately 200,000 clones detected, roughly 80% appear once; the ten largest clones hold roughly 1.5%. The sample taken for sequencing was PBMCs. These TCRs come from a woman younger than 35 in good health and CMV-seronegative.

The chain has TRBV7-9 and TRBJ1-6, with D possibly TRBD1 on 6 matching bases. The CDR3 has 16 amino acids. Trimming removed 1 base at V and 9 bases at J, with 16 bases between. Per germline, CDR1 SEHNR and CDR2 FQNEAQ (reference sequence). CDR3 in amino acids: CASSLVPGGIGSPLHF. DNA for the CDR3: TGTGCCAGCAGCTTAGTTCCGGGGGGCATCGGTTCACCCCTCCACTTT.

The chain's CDR3 is CASSARANEQFF. The CDR3 DNA follows: TGTGCCAGCAGCGCGCGTGCCAATGAGCAGTTCTTC. The chain has TRBV2 and TRBJ2-1, with D unclear. Per germline, CDR1 SNHLY and CDR2 FYNNEI. This CDR3 comprises 12 residues. Trimming pared 6 bases from V and 6 bases from J, leaving 9 bases between.

This sequence joins TRBV15 and TRBJ2-5; weak D call: TRBD1 (8 bases). V was shortened by 4 bases and J by 5 bases, with 20 bases between the two germline ends. The CDR3 covers 16 residues. Per germline, CDR1 LNHNV and CDR2 YYDKDF (reference sequence). The CDR3 reads CATSMNGQGGWETQYF. The CDR3 DNA sequence: TGTGCCACCAGCATGAACGGACAGGGAGGGTGGGAGACCCAGTACTTC.

The rearrangement joins TRBV13 to TRBJ1-2; TRBD1 is a possible D gene (5 bases). Germline values: CDR1 PRHDT, CDR2 FYEKMQ (reference sequence). The CDR3 loop spans 14 amino acids. Trimming left V 5 bases short and J 2 bases short, with 12 bases between. The CDR3 coding sequence is TGTGCCAGCAGCCCCTACGGGGGGAACTATGGCTACACCTTC. Amino acids: CASSPYGGNYGYTF.

The V gene is TRBV29-1, the J gene TRBJ2-3; D gene unclear. V lost 2 bases, J lost 0 bases, and 9 bases lay in between. The CDR3 spans 14 residues. CDR1 SQVTM and CDR2 ANQGSEA come from the germline V gene. The CDR3 spells CSVEINLSTDTQYF. CDR3 nucleotides: TGCAGCGTTGAAATAAACCTAAGCACAGATACGCAGTATTTT.

V gene TRBV10-3 combines with J gene TRBJ2-5; 12 nucleotides line up with TRBD2. Losses at the gene ends were 3 bases for V and 2 bases for J; bases not matched to a gene: 7. CDR1 and CDR2 (germline): ENHRY, SYGVKD. The CDR3 consists of 17 residues. CDR3 protein: CAISDSRTSGEQETQYF. For the CDR3, the DNA is TGTGCCATCAGTGACTCCAGGACTAGCGGGGAACAAGAGACCCAGTACTTC.

V is TRBV7-9 and J is TRBJ1-1; weak D call: TRBD1 (6 bases). The V gene's germline CDR1 is SEHNR and CDR2 FQNEAQ (reference sequence). The CDR3 covers 15 residues. V was clipped by 5 bases and J by 6 bases, with 19 bases between them. The CDR3: CASSANTGQSPEAFF. For the CDR3, the DNA is TGTGCCAGCAGCGCCAATACGGGACAATCCCCTGAAGCTTTCTTT.

V is TRBV5-6 and J is TRBJ2-3, with 9 positions matching TRBD2. With 3 bases clipped from V and 1 base from J, the junction kept 9 bases outside the gene matches. This CDR3 contains 17 residues. Germline V CDR1 and CDR2: SGHDT, YYEEEE. The CDR3 DNA sequence: TGTGCCAGCAGCTCCAATCGACTAGCGGCACGCACAGATACGCAGTATTTT. The encoded protein is CASSSNRLAARTDTQYF.

The V and J genes are TRBV7-8 and TRBJ2-7; TRBD2 matches at 8 bases. Per the germline V gene, CDR1 is SGHVS and CDR2 is FQNEAQ. The CDR3 covers 13 residues. The junction had 4 bases not matched to a gene; V was cut back by 6 bases and J by 3 bases. CDR3 DNA sequence: TGTGCCAGCAGTACTAGCGGAGGCTACGAGCAGTACTTC. Translated, it gives CASSTSGGYEQYF.

The chain joins TRBV7-3 to TRBJ2-1; tentatively, D is TRBD2 (6 bases). This CDR3 spans 14 amino acids. Per the germline V gene, CDR1 is SGHTA and CDR2 is FQGTGA. V was clipped by 6 bases and J by 9 bases, with 18 bases between them. CDR3 in amino acids: CASSPVGGSPEQFF. Here the CDR3 DNA reads TGTGCCAGCAGTCCCGTAGGAGGGAGTCCTGAGCAGTTCTTC.

This sequence joins TRBV25-1 and TRBJ2-1; 7 bases fit TRBD2. Germline V gene data show CDR1 as MGHDK and CDR2 as SYGVNS. The trim removed 2 bases at V and 9 bases at J, leaving 7 bases unmatched. There are 14 residues in the CDR3. The CDR3 nucleotides are TGTGCCAGCAGTGAAGTGGGAGGGCGTCGTGAGCAGTTCTTC. The encoded protein is CASSEVGGRREQFF.

This clone showed up just once. In DNA form, the CDR3 reads TGTGCCTGGAGGGTCGCCGGTTTGGTCGAGCAGTACTTC. It yields the protein CAWRVAGLVEQYF. The chain carries TRBV30 and TRBJ2-7; the D is unclear. Looked up from germline, CDR1 is GTSNPN and CDR2 is SVGIG (reference sequence). V lost 3 bases, J lost 6 bases, and 15 bases lay in between. The CDR3 has 13 residues.

This clone was seen only once. The genes are TRBV4-1 and TRBJ2-5; 7 bases agree with TRBD1. Germline CDR1 is MGHRA and CDR2 is YSYEKL. Germline trimming cut 1 base from V and 4 bases from J; bases unmatched to any gene: 0. CDR3 length: 13 residues. Written as DNA, the CDR3 is TGCGCCAGCAGCCAAGCAGGGGGAGAGACCCAGTACTTC. It encodes CASSQAGGETQYF.

This chain joins TRBV27 and TRBJ1-1; D remains ambiguous. V was trimmed by 8 bases and J by 1 base, leaving 14 bases between them. The CDR3 is 14 residues long. CDR1 and CDR2 (germline): MNHEY, SMNVEV (reference sequence). This CDR3 is CASREDFPNTEAFF. For the CDR3, the DNA is TGTGCCAGCCGTGAGGATTTCCCGAACACTGAAGCTTTCTTT.

J is TRBJ2-1 and V is TRBV19, with 14 bases lining up with TRBD2. CDR3 length: 18 residues. The junction had 10 bases not matched to a gene; V was cut back by 8 bases and J by 1 base. Germline V lookup: CDR1 LNHDA, CDR2 SQIVND (reference sequence). The CDR3 protein is CASGSGTSGGHSYNEQFF. As DNA, the CDR3 is TGTGCCAGTGGATCCGGGACTAGCGGGGGCCATTCCTACAATGAGCAGTTCTTC.

The chain couples TRBV6-1 to TRBJ1-5, with D unclear. The length of the CDR3 is 20 residues. Germline V lookup: CDR1 MNHNS, CDR2 SASEGT. V lost 2 bases to trimming and J lost 7 bases, with 30 bases between them. CDR3 nucleotide sequence: TGTGCCAGCAGTGAATCGGGGAGAGGGATTCGTCTACTTCCGAACCAGCCCCAGCATTTT. It yields the protein CASSESGRGIRLLPNQPQHF.

This chain connects TRBV27 to TRBJ2-1; 13 bases match TRBD2. The V gene end was trimmed by 5 bases and the J gene end by 0 bases; junction bases not matched to a gene: 7. There are 18 residues in the CDR3. Germline V gives CDR1 MNHEY, CDR2 SMNVEV (reference sequence). The CDR3 DNA reads as TGTGCCAGCAGTACAGGGACTAGCGGGAAGAGCTCCTACAATGAGCAGTTCTTC. It yields the protein CASSTGTSGKSSYNEQFF.

The chain joins TRBV27 to TRBJ1-2; unclear D gene. CDR3 size: 15 residues. The ends were cut back, 4 bases at V and 0 bases at J, with 12 bases in the middle. Germline-derived CDR1 and CDR2 are MNHEY and SMNVEV (reference sequence). CDR3 sequence: CASSYRPGSNYGYTF. The CDR3 DNA reads as TGTGCCAGCAGTTACCGACCGGGGTCTAACTATGGCTACACCTTC.

This clone showed up just once. V gene TRBV7-9 combines with J gene TRBJ1-5; D is perhaps TRBD1 (5 bases). V was clipped by 5 bases and J by 6 bases, with 14 bases between them. The CDR3 has 14 amino acids. CDR1 and CDR2 from the germline V gene are SEHNR and FQNEAQ (reference sequence). CDR3 DNA sequence: TGTGCCAGCAGCCCCCTCGGGGGAGGTCAGCCCCAGCATTTT. Amino acid sequence: CASSPLGGGQPQHF.

This chain links TRBV27 with TRBJ1-2; TRBD1 matches 9 bases. Germline V gives CDR1 MNHEY, CDR2 SMNVEV (reference sequence). The J segment lost 8 bases and the V segment lost 6 bases, leaving 7 bases of the junction unmatched. This CDR3 region has 13 residues. Here the CDR3 DNA reads TGTGCCAGCAGATATGACACAGGGGGCGGCTACACCTTC. Protein: CASRYDTGGGYTF.

This clone was counted once. The chain is built from TRBV10-1 and TRBJ2-7; tentative D call: TRBD1 (6 bases). Germline assignment: CDR1 WNHNN and CDR2 SYGVQD (reference sequence). Between the trimmed V and J ends, which lost 8 bases and 2 bases, there was a span of 16 bases. This CDR3 has 14 amino acids. The CDR3 loop is CASSDTQGTYEQYF. CDR3 nucleotide sequence: TGCGCCAGCTCGGATACTCAGGGGACCTACGAGCAGTACTTC.

The chain uses TRBV25-1 and TRBJ2-1, with 9 bases lining up with TRBD2. With V trimmed by 1 base and J by 8 bases, 9 bases remained unmatched. Germline loops: CDR1 MGHDK, CDR2 SYGVNS. The CDR3 consists of 16 residues. Here the CDR3 reads CASSEWGGGEVDEQFF. In DNA form, the CDR3 reads TGTGCCAGCAGTGAATGGGGCGGGGGGGAGGTTGATGAGCAGTTCTTC.

The J gene is TRBJ2-3, the V gene TRBV4-1; 7 nucleotides agree with TRBD2. CDR1 is MGHRA and CDR2 is YSYEKL in the germline V gene. CDR3 length equals 18 residues. J was trimmed by 2 bases and V by 0 bases; bases with no gene match: 11. The CDR3 DNA reads as TGCGCCAGCAGCCAAGAGGGAACGGCTAGCGGTTCCACAGATACGCAGTATTTT. Translating it yields CASSQEGTASGSTDTQYF.

The chain employs TRBV6-1 and TRBJ2-5, with D possibly being TRBD2 (6 bases). CDR3 size: 14 residues. Per germline, CDR1 MNHNS and CDR2 SASEGT. Trimming took off 7 bases at V and 12 bases at J, with 24 bases between the two ends. The chain's CDR3 is CASTQGDSHESEYF. CDR3 in DNA: TGTGCCAGCACCCAAGGGGACTCCCACGAAAGCGAGTACTTC.

The chain combines TRBV28 with TRBJ2-7; no definite D call. Trimming removed 1 base at V and 2 bases at J, with 12 bases between. Germline V gene data show CDR1 as MDHEN and CDR2 as SYDVKM. CDR3 length: 15 residues. The DNA of the CDR3 is TGTGCCAGCAGTTTATCGACTGCATCCACCTACGAGCAGTACTTC. It is translated as CASSLSTASTYEQYF.

The chain is built from TRBV5-6 and TRBJ1-5; no firm D call. Trimming left V 1 base short and J 3 bases short, with 8 bases between. The CDR3 extends over 14 amino acids. Germline values: CDR1 SGHDT, CDR2 YYEEEE. The chain's CDR3 is CASSLTGINQPQHF. The DNA of the CDR3 is TGTGCCAGCAGCTTGACCGGGATCAATCAGCCCCAGCATTTT.

The rearrangement uses TRBV15 and TRBJ1-3; TRBD1 agrees at 10 bases. CDR3 length: 17 amino acids. CDR1 is LNHNV, CDR2 YYDKDF, per germline (reference sequence). V lost 0 bases to trimming and J lost 4 bases; unmatched junction nucleotides: 6. The CDR3 DNA reads as TGTGCCACCAGCAGAGATACGGGGACAGGGGCCGGAAACACCATATATTTT. It encodes CATSRDTGTGAGNTIYF.